Listed below are T cell receptor beta chains from one sample, sequenced in a study of T cells after yellow fever vaccination. A single record per CDR3 protein comes from TCRdb applying MiXCR to the 5' RACE reads. The repertoire has hundreds of thousands of distinct CDR3 sequences, about a sixth of them found once; the top ten carry roughly 17%. Sequenced material: PBMCs, taken less than 6 days after the first yellow fever vaccination. These receptor sequences come from a man in his late teens or twenties who received the YFV17D yellow fever vaccine. Both conserved end residues are part of each CDR3. D genes are given only for firm matches. Size is omitted from some rows. Given values are once, few, many or a class for expanded clones.

TRBJ1-5 - - TRBV19 CATKPGVSNQPQHF TGTGCCACTAAGCCGGGGGTGTCGAATCAGCCCCAGCATTTT
TRBJ1-1 TRBD1 many TRBV5-1 CASSLGRGDTEAFF TGCGCCAGCAGCTTGGGCAGGGGGGACACTGAAGCTTTCTTT
TRBJ2-3 - few TRBV5-1 CASSLGWESTDTQYF TGCGCCAGCAGCTTGGGGTGGGAGAGCACAGATACGCAGTATTTT
TRBJ1-2 - - TRBV12-3/TRBV12-4 CAVRAGTGGWYGSGYTF TGTGCCGTACGAGCCGGGACCGGGGGATGGTATGGGAGTGGCTACACCTTC
TRBJ1-5 - - TRBV19 CASSTDGSNQPQHF TGTGCCAGTAGTACCGACGGGAGCAATCAGCCCCAGCATTTT
TRBJ1-5 - few TRBV7-2 CASSLAGFQPQHF TGTGCCAGCAGCTTAGCAGGGTTTCAGCCCCAGCATTTT
TRBJ2-1 - - TRBV7-2 CASSPGRTYNEQFF TGTGCCAGCAGTCCAGGAAGGACCTACAATGAGCAGTTCTTC
TRBJ2-1 TRBD2 few TRBV3-1 CASSQVGTSGPSGEQFF TGTGCCAGCAGCCAAGTTGGGACTAGCGGACCTAGCGGTGAGCAGTTCTTC
TRBJ2-3 - - TRBV5-1 CASSTTGTSTDTQYF TGCGCCAGCAGCACCACAGGGACTAGCACAGATACGCAGTATTTT
TRBJ2-1 TRBD2 few TRBV7-9 CASSPGGTRPYNEQFF TGTGCCAGCAGCCCAGGAGGGACTAGACCTTACAATGAGCAGTTCTTC
TRBJ2-1 TRBD1 - TRBV11-3 CASSGDRGRGEQFF TGTGCCAGCAGCGGGGACAGGGGGCGGGGGGAGCAGTTCTTC
TRBJ2-3 - many TRBV7-2 CASSFLRDTQYF TGTGCCAGCAGCTTCCTAAGAGATACGCAGTATTTT
TRBJ1-1 - many TRBV27 CASSLSRQPNTEAFF TGTGCCAGCAGTTTATCGAGGCAGCCGAACACTGAAGCTTTCTTT
TRBJ1-3 - - TRBV2 CASSEVSSGNTIYF TGTGCCAGCAGTGAAGTCAGCTCTGGAAACACCATATATTTT
TRBJ2-5 - few TRBV7-2 CASTITYSTRETQYF TGTGCCAGCACCATCACGTACTCCACCAGAGAGACCCAGTACTTC
TRBJ2-3 - many TRBV5-1 CASSLDAPTSTDTQYF TGCGCCAGCAGCTTGGATGCCCCAACGAGCACAGATACGCAGTATTTT
TRBJ2-3 TRBD2 once TRBV5-6 CASSFSRGVTDTQYF TGTGCCAGCAGCTTTTCGCGGGGGGTCACAGATACGCAGTATTTT
TRBJ2-3 - few TRBV24-1 CATSGSGNTDTQYF TGTGCCACCAGTGGGAGCGGAAACACAGATACGCAGTATTTT
TRBJ1-1 - few TRBV20-1 CSAGRETEAFF TGCAGTGCGGGTAGGGAAACTGAAGCTTTCTTT
TRBJ2-1 - few TRBV6-5 CASSYLGPNTYNEQFF TGTGCCAGCAGTTACCTTGGACCTAACACCTACAATGAGCAGTTCTTC
TRBJ2-7 - many TRBV7-9 CASSSGTQEQYF TGTGCCAGCAGCTCCGGGACACAGGAGCAGTACTTC
TRBJ1-1 TRBD1 few TRBV20-1 CSAGDRANTEAFF TGCAGTGCTGGGGACAGGGCGAACACTGAAGCTTTCTTT
TRBJ2-6 - - TRBV7-9 CASSLGYGQGANVLTF TGTGCCAGCAGCTTAGGTTACGGACAGGGGGCCAACGTCCTGACTTTC
TRBJ2-3 - many TRBV5-1 CASSLRGPTDTQYF TGCGCCAGCAGCCTTAGGGGCCCCACAGATACGCAGTATTTT
TRBJ2-3 - few TRBV30 CACGVPSTDTQYF TGTGCCTGCGGGGTCCCTAGCACAGATACGCAGTATTTT
TRBJ2-7 - - TRBV6-1 CAITATVSYEQYF TGTGCCATCACAGCGACGGTTTCCTACGAGCAGTACTTC
TRBJ2-5 TRBD2 - TRBV11-2 CASSYTSGLAETQYF TGTGCCAGCAGCTACACCTCGGGACTAGCAGAGACCCAGTACTTC
TRBJ1-5 - - TRBV6-2/TRBV6-3 CASSQQGTSRWQPQHF TGTGCCAGCAGTCAACAGGGCACTTCGCGATGGCAGCCCCAGCATTTT
TRBJ1-5 - many TRBV28 CASSSADRINQPQHF TGTGCCAGCAGTTCGGCAGACAGAATTAATCAGCCCCAGCATTTT
TRBJ1-5 - - TRBV28 CASSFAGGPQGQPQHF TGTGCCAGCAGTTTCGCGGGGGGGCCCCAGGGTCAGCCCCAGCATTTT
TRBJ2-7 - - TRBV7-9 CASSIRDGPYEQYF TGTGCCAGCAGCATCCGGGACGGGCCCTACGAGCAGTACTTC
TRBJ2-1 - - TRBV7-6 CASSSINEQFF TGTGCCAGCAGCAGCATCAATGAGCAGTTCTTC
TRBJ1-4 - few TRBV27 CASSLSATGTTTNEKLFF TGTGCCAGCAGTCTATCCGCCACTGGGACGACAACTAATGAAAAACTGTTTTTT
TRBJ2-5 - - TRBV6-1 CASSRPAYQETQYF TGTGCCAGCAGCAGGCCAGCGTACCAAGAGACCCAGTACTTC
TRBJ1-5 TRBD1 few TRBV7-2 CASSLRQGFSQPQHF TGTGCCAGCAGCCTCCGACAGGGCTTCAGTCAGCCCCAGCATTTT
TRBJ2-2 - few TRBV6-5 CASSWGGPFGGELFF TGTGCCAGCAGTTGGGGGGGGCCATTCGGCGGGGAGCTGTTTTTT
TRBJ2-1 - once TRBV3-1 CASSQVYRVSYNEQFF TGTGCCAGCAGCCAAGTGTACAGGGTATCCTACAATGAGCAGTTCTTC
TRBJ1-2 - few TRBV9 CASSAPGVSNYGYTF TGTGCCAGCAGCGCCCCAGGGGTTTCAAACTATGGCTACACCTTC
TRBJ1-6 TRBD1 many TRBV5-1 CASSLRTGSNSPLHF TGCGCCAGCAGCTTGAGGACAGGATCCAATTCACCCCTCCACTTT
TRBJ2-2 - - TRBV6-2/TRBV6-3 CASSYSTTTGELFF TGTGCCAGCAGTTACTCGACGACTACCGGGGAGCTGTTTTTT
TRBJ2-2 - few TRBV15 CATSMGTGELFF TGTGCCACCAGCATGGGCACCGGGGAGCTGTTTTTT
TRBJ2-2 TRBD2 - TRBV2 CARGVGGLAGDMLFF TGTGCCAGGGGGGTAGGCGGACTAGCGGGGGATATGCTGTTTTTT
TRBJ2-2 - - TRBV2 CASNQGGTGELFF TGTGCCAGCAATCAGGGGGGCACCGGGGAGCTGTTTTTT
TRBJ1-5 - few TRBV6-5 CASSQSTGLREPQHF TGTGCCAGCAGTCAATCGACAGGCCTTAGGGAGCCCCAGCATTTT
TRBJ2-5 - - TRBV6-2/TRBV6-3 CASNRRVDLQETQYF TGTGCCAGCAACAGGCGCGTCGACCTCCAAGAGACCCAGTACTTC
TRBJ2-5 - - TRBV5-4 CASSLYRETQYF TGTGCCAGCAGCTTGTACCGCGAGACCCAGTACTTC
TRBJ1-4 - few TRBV29-1 CSALRGRGEKLFF TGCAGCGCCCTGAGGGGTAGGGGAGAAAAACTGTTTTTT
TRBJ1-1 - few TRBV19 CASQGTEAFF TGTGCCAGTCAAGGCACTGAAGCTTTCTTT
TRBJ2-2 - - TRBV7-2 CASSLASPNRAGELFF TGTGCCAGCAGCTTAGCTTCACCCAACAGGGCCGGGGAGCTGTTTTTT
TRBJ2-7 - few TRBV11-3 CASSFGGKYEQYF TGTGCCAGCAGCTTTGGCGGGAAGTACGAGCAGTACTTC
TRBJ2-3 TRBD2 - TRBV7-3 CASSPSGGAGGTDTQYF TGTGCCAGCAGCCCTAGCGGGGGGGCCGGAGGGACAGATACGCAGTATTTT
TRBJ2-1 - - TRBV11-2 CASSPIRGVGYNEQFF TGTGCCAGCAGCCCCATTAGGGGGGTGGGTTACAATGAGCAGTTCTTC
TRBJ2-1 TRBD2 - TRBV12-3/TRBV12-4 CASSPASGDYNEQFF TGTGCCAGCAGCCCGGCTAGCGGAGACTACAATGAGCAGTTCTTC